These 17 T cell receptor beta chains were sequenced from one sample in a study of blood T cell repertoires in COVID-19. The table came from immunoSEQ multiplex PCR; TCRdb's copy has only in-frame clones and leaves some out. The sample lists roughly 350,000 clones; around 87% were seen once. Sequenced: peripheral blood. Receptor source: a woman between 25 and 40 years old with COVID-19, enrolled during active disease.

V usage is TRBV7-9 and J usage is TRBJ2-7; 8 bases agree with TRBD1. From germline, CDR1 is SEHNR and CDR2 FQNEAQ (reference sequence). Losses at the gene ends were 3 bases for V and 1 base for J; bases not matched to a gene: 5. The CDR3 is 15 amino acids. The CDR3 DNA reads TGTGCCAGCAGCTTCGGGACAGGCGATTCCTACGAGCAGTACTTC. This sequence encodes CASSFGTGDSYEQYF.

This clone was picked up one time. As DNA, the CDR3 is TGTGCCAGCAGCACCCGGGGGTTTGGAGAAAAACTGTTTTTT. It yields the protein CASSTRGFGEKLFF. The V call is TRBV11-2, the J call TRBJ1-4, with D maybe TRBD1 (5 bases). Trimming removed 5 bases from V and 8 bases from J, with 15 bases in between. CDR3 length: 14 amino acids. Per germline, CDR1 SGHAT and CDR2 FQNNGV.

The chain combines TRBV3-1 (or the pseudogene TRBV3-2) with TRBJ2-3, with 11 bases that match TRBD1. The CDR3 is made up of 16 amino acids. Germline V gene sequence: CDR1 LGHDT, CDR2 YNNKEL (reference sequence). J lost 4 bases, V lost 4 bases, and 7 bases had no gene match. CDR3 in DNA: TGTGCCAGCAGCCCCGGGACAGGGGGTTGGGCAGATACGCAGTATTTT. This translates into CASSPGTGGWADTQYF.

The chain couples TRBV5-5 to TRBJ2-3; maybe TRBD2 (5 bases). Per germline, CDR1 SGHKS and CDR2 YYEKEE (reference sequence). The CDR3 is 16 residues long. Trimming removed 3 bases from V and 2 bases from J, with 16 bases in between. The CDR3 nucleotides read TGTGCCAGCAGCTGGGGAGCGGCCAACTACACAGATACGCAGTATTTT. Protein: CASSWGAANYTDTQYF.

V gene TRBV29-1 combines with J gene TRBJ2-7, with 7 bases aligning to TRBD2. The CDR3 contains 15 residues. The germline V gene encodes CDR1 SQVTM and CDR2 ANQGSEA. Trimming at V came to 1 base and at J to 6 bases, leaving 12 bases not matched to a gene. CDR3 coding DNA: TGCAGCGTTGAAGTACAGAGCGGGACGCCGTTCGAGCAGTACTTC. This translates into CSVEVQSGTPFEQYF.

This clone was picked up one time. The chain uses TRBV27 and TRBJ2-7; 8 bases match TRBD1. Looked up from germline, CDR1 is MNHEY and CDR2 is SMNVEV (reference sequence). The CDR3 sequence is 14 residues long. Trimming at V came to 5 bases and at J to 2 bases, leaving 5 bases not matched to a gene. CDR3 sequence reads: CASSPLGQAYEQYF. DNA for the CDR3: TGTGCCAGCAGTCCCCTGGGACAGGCCTACGAGCAGTACTTC.

The chain carries TRBV7-2 and TRBJ2-7; tentative D call: TRBD1 (6 bases). The CDR3 length is 13 residues. Looked up from germline, CDR1 is SGHTA and CDR2 is FQGNSA. V gave up 3 bases and J gave up 2 bases, with 8 bases separating them. For the CDR3, the DNA is TGTGCCAGCAGCTTGAGGACAGCCTACGAGCAGTACTTC. Translation: CASSLRTAYEQYF. The whole variable domain, remainder taken from reference TRBV7-2 and TRBJ2-7, is GAGVSQSPSNKVTEKGKDVELRCDPISGHTALYWYRQSLGQGLEFLIYFQGNSAPDKSGLPSDRFSAERTGGSVSTLTIQRTQQEDSAVYLCASSLRTAYEQYFGPGTRLTVT.

This rearrangement joins TRBV5-1 to TRBJ2-7, with TRBD2 matching 11 bases. CDR3 length: 15 amino acids. J was trimmed by 0 bases and V by 4 bases; bases with no gene match: 3. Germline CDR1 SGHRS, CDR2 YFSETQ. CDR3 sequence reads: CASSVTSGISYEQYF. In nucleotides, the CDR3 is TGCGCCAGCAGCGTGACTAGCGGGATCTCCTACGAGCAGTACTTC.

The rearrangement links TRBV28 to TRBJ1-4; D gene ambiguous. V was pared by 6 bases and J by 5 bases, with 13 bases between. The CDR3 contains 14 residues. Germline loops: CDR1 MDHEN, CDR2 SYDVKM. Here the CDR3 DNA reads TGTGCCAGCAGCCCAGGTCCGGGGAATGAAAAACTGTTTTTT. The encoded protein is CASSPGPGNEKLFF.

The gene calls are TRBV19 and TRBJ2-5; D gene uncertain. V was cut by 3 bases and J by 5 bases, with 10 bases left in between. Germline V gives CDR1 LNHDA, CDR2 SQIVND (reference sequence). The CDR3 has 13 residues. CDR3: CASSMSRSETQYF. In nucleotides, the CDR3 is TGTGCCAGTAGTATGTCCCGGAGCGAGACCCAGTACTTC.

V is TRBV6-4 and J is TRBJ1-4; TRBD1 might be the D (5 bases). The CDR3 contains 15 residues. V lost 2 bases and J 2 bases, leaving 9 bases between the germline ends. The germline CDR1 and CDR2 sequences are MRHNA and SNTAGT. CDR3 coding DNA: TGTGCCAGCAGTGACCGAGACAGCACTAATGAAAAACTGTTTTTT. Residues: CASSDRDSTNEKLFF.

The V gene is TRBV19, the J gene TRBJ2-2, with 14 nucleotides matching TRBD2. This CDR3 has 19 amino acids. J lost 0 bases, V lost 7 bases, and 10 bases had no gene match. In germline, CDR1 is LNHDA, CDR2 SQIVND (reference sequence). The chain's CDR3 is CASTVGTSGSVSNTGELFF. Here the CDR3 DNA reads TGTGCCAGTACCGTCGGGACTAGCGGGAGTGTATCGAACACCGGGGAGCTGTTTTTT.

This clone was counted a few times. The chain recombines TRBV4-3 with TRBJ1-5; no reliable D call. V lost 4 bases to trimming and J lost 0 bases, with 13 bases between them. Germline CDR1 LGHNA, CDR2 YSLEER. This CDR3 contains 16 residues. The CDR3 loop is CASSLSRHYSNQPQHF. In DNA form, the CDR3 reads TGCGCCAGCAGCCTAAGTCGACATTATAGCAATCAGCCCCAGCATTTT.

V and J are TRBV30 and TRBJ2-3, with D possibly TRBD2 on 5 matching bases. The V and J ends lost 3 bases and 2 bases respectively, with 18 bases between them. CDR3 size: 16 residues. CDR1 and CDR2 (germline): GTSNPN, SVGIG (reference sequence). The CDR3 protein is CAWRRVEKAYTDTQYF. CDR3 DNA: TGTGCCTGGAGGAGGGTAGAAAAAGCCTACACAGATACGCAGTATTTT.

The gene calls are TRBV28 and TRBJ1-2; D gene ambiguous. CDR3 length: 16 amino acids. The germline V gene has CDR1 MDHEN and CDR2 SYDVKM. Trimming removed 4 bases at V and 3 bases at J, with 18 bases between. CDR3 nucleotides: TGTGCCAGCAGTTCCCCCTCCACTCTTCGAGACTATGGCTACACCTTC. Translating it yields CASSSPSTLRDYGYTF.

The J gene is TRBJ2-1, the V gene TRBV4-1, with D uncertain. Per the germline V gene, CDR1 is MGHRA and CDR2 is YSYEKL. This CDR3 has 15 amino acids. With 1 base removed from V and 8 bases from J, the gap between germline ends came to 15 bases. The CDR3 nucleotides are TGCGCCAGCAGCCAAGTGGAGAGTCTCGGCTATGAGCAGTTCTTC. Its translation: CASSQVESLGYEQFF.

This clone was found a few times. The chain couples TRBV6-4 to TRBJ1-5; D is perhaps TRBD1 (5 bases). The V end was cut by 5 bases, the J end by 3 bases, with 8 bases between. The CDR3 loop spans 13 amino acids. Germline V lookup: CDR1 MRHNA, CDR2 SNTAGT. The CDR3 nucleotides read TGTGCCAGCAGTCAGGACAACAATCAGCCCCAGCATTTT. This codes for CASSQDNNQPQHF.